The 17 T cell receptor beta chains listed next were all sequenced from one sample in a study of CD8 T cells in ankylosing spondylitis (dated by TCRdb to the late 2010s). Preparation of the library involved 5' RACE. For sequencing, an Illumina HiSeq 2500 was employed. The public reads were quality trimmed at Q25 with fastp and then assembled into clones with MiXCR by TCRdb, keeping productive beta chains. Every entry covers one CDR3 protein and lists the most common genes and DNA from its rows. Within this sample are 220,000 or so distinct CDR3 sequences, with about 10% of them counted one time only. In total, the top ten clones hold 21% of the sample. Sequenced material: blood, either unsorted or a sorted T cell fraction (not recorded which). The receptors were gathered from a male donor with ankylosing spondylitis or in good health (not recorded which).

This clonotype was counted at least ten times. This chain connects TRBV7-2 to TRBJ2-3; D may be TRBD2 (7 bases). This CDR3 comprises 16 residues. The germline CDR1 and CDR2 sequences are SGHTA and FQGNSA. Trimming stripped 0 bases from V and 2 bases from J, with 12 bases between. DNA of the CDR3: TGTGCCAGCAGCTTAGCAGGGGGGGCCTTCACAGATACGCAGTATTTT. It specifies CASSLAGGAFTDTQYF.

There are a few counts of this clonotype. The CDR3 nucleotides are TGTGCCAGCTCACCTTGGACCTACGAGCAGTACTTC. Its translation: CASSPWTYEQYF. The gene calls are TRBV18 and TRBJ2-7, with no clear D. Trimming shortened V by 3 bases and J by 2 bases, and 5 bases separated the two germline ends. Germline CDR1 KGHSH, CDR2 LQKENI. The CDR3 totals 12 residues. Together with reference TRBV18 and TRBJ2-7, the CDR3 gives the full variable domain: NAGVMQNPRHLVRRRGQEARLRCSPMKGHSHVYWYRQLPEEGLKFMVYLQKENIIDESGMPKERFSAEFPKEGPSILRIQQVVRGDSAAYFCASSPWTYEQYFGPGTRLTVT.

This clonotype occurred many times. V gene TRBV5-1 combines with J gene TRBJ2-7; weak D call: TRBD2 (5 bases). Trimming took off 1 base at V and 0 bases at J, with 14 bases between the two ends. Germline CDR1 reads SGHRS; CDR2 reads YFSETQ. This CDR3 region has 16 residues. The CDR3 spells CASSLTLALSSYEQYF. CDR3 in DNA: TGCGCCAGCAGCTTGACTCTAGCCCTGAGCTCCTACGAGCAGTACTTC.

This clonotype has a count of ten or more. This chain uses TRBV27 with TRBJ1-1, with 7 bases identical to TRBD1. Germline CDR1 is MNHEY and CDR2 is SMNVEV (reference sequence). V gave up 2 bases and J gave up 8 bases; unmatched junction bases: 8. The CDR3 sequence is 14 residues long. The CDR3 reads CASSLAQGYGEAFF. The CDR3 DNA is TGTGCCAGCAGTTTAGCACAGGGGTACGGGGAAGCTTTCTTT.

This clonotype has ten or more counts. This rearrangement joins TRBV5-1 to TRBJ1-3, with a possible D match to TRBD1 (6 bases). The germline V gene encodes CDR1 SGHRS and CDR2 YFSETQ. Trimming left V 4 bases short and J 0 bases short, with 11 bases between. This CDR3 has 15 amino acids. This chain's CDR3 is CASSLQGDSGNTIYF. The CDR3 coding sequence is TGCGCCAGCAGCCTACAGGGAGACTCTGGAAACACCATATATTTT.

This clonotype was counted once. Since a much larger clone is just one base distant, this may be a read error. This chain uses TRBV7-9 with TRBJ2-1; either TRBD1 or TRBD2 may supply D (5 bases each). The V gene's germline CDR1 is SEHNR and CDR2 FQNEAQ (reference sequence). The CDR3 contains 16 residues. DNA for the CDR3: TGTGCCAACAGCATCACCGGGACGAGATACTACAATGAGCAGTTCTTC. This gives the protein CANSITGTRYYNEQFF.

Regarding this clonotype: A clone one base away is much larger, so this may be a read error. CDR3 protein: CSAPLGGDTQNF. CDR3 DNA sequence: TGCAGTGCCCCGCTGGGGGGGGATACGCAGAATTTT. V and J are TRBV20-1 and TRBJ2-3, with 7 bases identical to TRBD2. The CDR3 is made up of 12 amino acids. The V gene's germline CDR1 is DFQATT and CDR2 SNEGSKA (reference sequence).

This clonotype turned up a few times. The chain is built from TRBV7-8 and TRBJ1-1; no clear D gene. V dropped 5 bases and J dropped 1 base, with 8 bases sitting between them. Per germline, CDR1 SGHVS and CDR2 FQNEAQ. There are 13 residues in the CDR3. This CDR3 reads CASSRTRNTEAFF. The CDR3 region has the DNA TGTGCCAGCAGCCGGACCAGGAACACTGAAGCTTTCTTT. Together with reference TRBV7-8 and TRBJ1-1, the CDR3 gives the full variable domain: GAGVSQSPRYKVAKRGQDVALRCDPISGHVSLFWYQQALGQGPEFLTYFQNEAQLDKSGLPSDRFFAERPEGSVSTLKIQRTQQEDSAVYLCASSRTRNTEAFFGQGTRLTVV.

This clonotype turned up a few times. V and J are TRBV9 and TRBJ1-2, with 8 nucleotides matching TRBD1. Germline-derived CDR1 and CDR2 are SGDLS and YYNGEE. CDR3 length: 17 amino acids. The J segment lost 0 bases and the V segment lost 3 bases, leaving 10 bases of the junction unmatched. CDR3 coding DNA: TGTGCCAGCAGCGCCCCCCGGACAGGGCCTTCTAACTATGGCTACACCTTC. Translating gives CASSAPRTGPSNYGYTF.

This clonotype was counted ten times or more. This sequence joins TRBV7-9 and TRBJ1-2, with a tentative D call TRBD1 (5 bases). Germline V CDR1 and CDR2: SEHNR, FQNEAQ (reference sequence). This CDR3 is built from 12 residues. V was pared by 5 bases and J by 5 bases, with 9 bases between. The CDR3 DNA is TGTGCCAGCAGCCCGGAGGGGTATGGCTACACCTTC. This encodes CASSPEGYGYTF.

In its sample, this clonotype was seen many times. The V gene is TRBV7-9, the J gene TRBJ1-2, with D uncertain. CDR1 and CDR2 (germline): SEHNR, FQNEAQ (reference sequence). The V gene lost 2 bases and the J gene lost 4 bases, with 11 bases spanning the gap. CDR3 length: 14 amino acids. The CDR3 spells CASSLPSVRYGYTF. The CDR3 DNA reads TGTGCCAGCAGCTTACCTTCGGTCCGCTATGGCTACACCTTC.

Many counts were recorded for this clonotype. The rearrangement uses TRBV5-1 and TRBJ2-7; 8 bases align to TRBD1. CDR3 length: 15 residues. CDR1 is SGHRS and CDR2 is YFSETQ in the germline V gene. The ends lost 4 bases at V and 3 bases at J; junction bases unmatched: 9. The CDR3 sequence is CASSLTGTGNYEQYF. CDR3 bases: TGCGCCAGCAGCCTAACCGGGACAGGAAACTACGAGCAGTACTTC.

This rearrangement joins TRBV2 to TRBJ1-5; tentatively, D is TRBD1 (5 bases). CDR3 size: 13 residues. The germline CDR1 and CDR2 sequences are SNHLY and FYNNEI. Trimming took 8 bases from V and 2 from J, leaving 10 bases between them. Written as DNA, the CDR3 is TGTGCCAGCGGGACCGCCGGCAATCAGCCCCAGCATTTT. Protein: CASGTAGNQPQHF.

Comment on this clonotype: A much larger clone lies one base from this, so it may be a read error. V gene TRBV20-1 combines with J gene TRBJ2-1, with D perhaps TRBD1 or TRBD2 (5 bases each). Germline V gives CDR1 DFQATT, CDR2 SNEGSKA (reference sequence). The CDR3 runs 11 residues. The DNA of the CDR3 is TGCACTGCTATCAGTGGGACGGAGCAGTTCTTC. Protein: CTAISGTEQFF.

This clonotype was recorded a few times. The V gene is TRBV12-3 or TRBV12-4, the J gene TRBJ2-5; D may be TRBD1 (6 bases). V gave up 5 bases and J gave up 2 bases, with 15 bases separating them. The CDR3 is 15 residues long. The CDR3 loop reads CASSLDRPAQETQYF. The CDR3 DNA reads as TGTGCCAGCAGTCTGGACAGACCCGCACAAGAGACCCAGTACTTC.

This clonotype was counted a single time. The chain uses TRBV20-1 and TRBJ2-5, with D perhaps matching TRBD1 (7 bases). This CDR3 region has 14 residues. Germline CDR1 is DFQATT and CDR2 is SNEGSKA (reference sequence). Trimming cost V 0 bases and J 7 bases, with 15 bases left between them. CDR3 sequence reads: CSARESQGGWTQYF. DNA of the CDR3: TGCAGTGCTAGAGAGTCGCAGGGGGGTTGGACCCAGTACTTC.

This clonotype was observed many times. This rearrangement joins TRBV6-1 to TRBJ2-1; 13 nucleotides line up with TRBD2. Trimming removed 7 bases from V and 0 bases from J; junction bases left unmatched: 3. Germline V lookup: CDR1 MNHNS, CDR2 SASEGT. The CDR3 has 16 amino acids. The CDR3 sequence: CASNGLAGDSYNEQFF. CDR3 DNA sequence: TGTGCCAGCAACGGACTAGCGGGGGACTCCTACAATGAGCAGTTCTTC.